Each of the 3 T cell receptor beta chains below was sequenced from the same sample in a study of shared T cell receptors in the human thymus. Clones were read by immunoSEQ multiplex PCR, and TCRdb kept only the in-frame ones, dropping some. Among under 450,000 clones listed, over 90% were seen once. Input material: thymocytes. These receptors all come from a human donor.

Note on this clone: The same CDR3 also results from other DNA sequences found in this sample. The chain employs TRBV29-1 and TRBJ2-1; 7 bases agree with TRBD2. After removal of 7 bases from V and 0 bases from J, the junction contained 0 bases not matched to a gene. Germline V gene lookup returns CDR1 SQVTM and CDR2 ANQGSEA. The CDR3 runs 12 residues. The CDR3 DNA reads TGCAGCGGCGGGAGCTCCTACAATGAGCAGTTCTTC. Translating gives CSGGSSYNEQFF.

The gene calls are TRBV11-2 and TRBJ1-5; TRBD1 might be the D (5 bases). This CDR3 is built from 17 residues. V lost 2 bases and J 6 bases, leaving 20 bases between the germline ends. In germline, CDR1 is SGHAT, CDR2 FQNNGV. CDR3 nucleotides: TGTGCCAGCAGCTTAAGAGTATGGAAGGTTAGGGGTCAGCCCCAGCATTTT. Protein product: CASSLRVWKVRGQPQHF.

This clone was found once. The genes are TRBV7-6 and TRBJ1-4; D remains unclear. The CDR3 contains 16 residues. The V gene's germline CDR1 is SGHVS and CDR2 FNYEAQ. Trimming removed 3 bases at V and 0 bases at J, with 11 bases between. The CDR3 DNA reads TGTGCCAGCAGCTTGGGGTCAGACTCAACTAATGAAAAACTGTTTTTT. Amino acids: CASSLGSDSTNEKLFF. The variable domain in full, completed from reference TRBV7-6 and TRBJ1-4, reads GAGVSQSPRYKVTKRGQDVALRCDPISGHVSLYWYRQALGQGPEFLTYFNYEAQQDKSGLPNDRFSAERPEGSISTLTIQRTEQRDSAMYRCASSLGSDSTNEKLFFGSGTQLSVL.